This TCR beta chain originates from a study of blood T cell repertoires in COVID-19. Study as a whole: From the United States, Italy and Spain came samples of acute and convalescent COVID-19. PBMCs, B-cell-depleted T cells, or T cells provided the cDNA or gDNA that made up the material.

Source study methods: Counts of nucleated cells, estimated from reference gene primer amplification, were obtained. Data came from immunoSEQ multiplex PCR; TCRdb stores just in-frame clones and leaves some out. The DNA was the basis for D and trimming; V, J and clone size are from that table. The table records fewer than 95,000 clones, roughly 85% of them present only once. The CDR3 loop spans 14 amino acids. After removal of 8 bases from V and 4 bases from J, the junction contained 8 bases not matched to a gene. From germline, CDR1 is GTSNPN and CDR2 SVGIG (reference sequence). The rearrangement joins TRBV30 to TRBJ2-1; 10 positions agree with TRBD2. Sequenced sample: peripheral blood. The clonotype was recovered from a man in his fifties with active or convalescent COVID-19. Here the CDR3 reads CAASLAGTYNEQFF. CDR3 nucleotide sequence: TGTGCCGCCTCACTAGCGGGGACGTACAATGAGCAGTTCTTC.